These T cell receptor beta chains were read from a single sample in a study of T-cell memory formation after mild COVID-19. TCRdb re-called the 5' RACE reads with MiXCR, one entry per CDR3 protein. The sample has fewer than 200,000 distinct CDR3 sequences, 15% to 20% seen once. Sequenced sample: PBMCs or a T cell subset sorted from them (not recorded which). The source of these receptors is a man aged 18 to 29 who had mild COVID-19 (a few samples of this study predate the infection). Cell type and time point are not known. Each CDR3 is given with its conserved first and last residue. Fields, in order: J gene, V gene, D gene, clone size, CDR3 protein, CDR3 DNA. The D gene is left open where the match is weak. A row's size may be missing; if present it is once, few, many or a size class.

j_call: TRBJ2-1
v_call: TRBV9
d_call: NA
clone_size: few
cdr3_aa: CASSVATGPTGEQFF
cdr3_nt: TGTGCCAGCAGCGTAGCTACGGGGCCAACGGGGGAGCAGTTCTTC

j_call: TRBJ2-1
v_call: TRBV30
d_call: NA
clone_size: few
cdr3_aa: CAWSGVGGLVVNEQFF
cdr3_nt: TGTGCCTGGAGTGGGGTGGGGGGGCTCGTTGTAAATGAGCAGTTCTTC

j_call: TRBJ1-4
v_call: TRBV7-9
d_call: NA
clone_size: NA
cdr3_aa: CASSFGAVNEKLFF
cdr3_nt: TGTGCCAGCAGCTTTGGCGCGGTTAATGAAAAACTGTTTTTT

j_call: TRBJ1-2
v_call: TRBV5-1
d_call: TRBD1
clone_size: few
cdr3_aa: CASNEGGAVYGYTF
cdr3_nt: TGCGCCAGCAACGAAGGGGGCGCGGTCTATGGCTACACCTTC

j_call: TRBJ2-7
v_call: TRBV5-1
d_call: NA
clone_size: NA
cdr3_aa: CASSLDTEQYF
cdr3_nt: TGCGCCAGCAGCTTGGACACCGAGCAGTACTTC

j_call: TRBJ1-2
v_call: TRBV6-5
d_call: NA
clone_size: few
cdr3_aa: CASTPGTEAYGYTF
cdr3_nt: TGTGCCAGCACCCCTGGGACGGAGGCGTATGGCTACACCTTC

j_call: TRBJ2-5
v_call: TRBV4-2
d_call: NA
clone_size: few
cdr3_aa: CASSLDPQETQYF
cdr3_nt: TGTGCCAGCAGCCTGGACCCACAAGAGACCCAGTACTTC

j_call: TRBJ2-7
v_call: TRBV5-1
d_call: NA
clone_size: few
cdr3_aa: CASSLSPGSYEQYF
cdr3_nt: TGCGCCAGCAGCTTGAGTCCAGGGAGCTACGAGCAGTACTTC

j_call: TRBJ2-7
v_call: TRBV27
d_call: NA
clone_size: NA
cdr3_aa: CASSLDRTSYEQYF
cdr3_nt: TGTGCCAGCAGTTTAGACAGGACCTCCTACGAGCAGTACTTC

j_call: TRBJ2-1
v_call: TRBV20-1
d_call: NA
clone_size: NA
cdr3_aa: CSAPDSYNEQFF
cdr3_nt: TGCAGTGCTCCAGACAGCTACAATGAGCAGTTCTTC

j_call: TRBJ2-7
v_call: TRBV6-6
d_call: NA
clone_size: NA
cdr3_aa: CASSYLGADYEQYF
cdr3_nt: TGTGCCAGCAGTTACTTAGGGGCGGACTACGAGCAGTACTTC

j_call: TRBJ1-1
v_call: TRBV12-3/TRBV12-4
d_call: NA
clone_size: few
cdr3_aa: CASSSHGGTPGAFF
cdr3_nt: TGTGCCAGCAGTTCCCATGGAGGGACGCCGGGGGCTTTCTTT

j_call: TRBJ2-3
v_call: TRBV7-8
d_call: TRBD2
clone_size: few
cdr3_aa: CASSLTPGLAGVPDTQYF
cdr3_nt: TGTGCCAGCAGCTTAACCCCCGGATTAGCGGGGGTCCCAGATACGCAGTATTTT

j_call: TRBJ2-1
v_call: TRBV3-1
d_call: NA
clone_size: few
cdr3_aa: CASSQGSNNEQFF
cdr3_nt: TGTGCCAGCAGCCAAGGCAGTAACAATGAGCAGTTCTTC

j_call: TRBJ2-2
v_call: TRBV7-2
d_call: NA
clone_size: NA
cdr3_aa: CASRRGNTGELFF
cdr3_nt: TGTGCCAGCAGAAGAGGGAACACCGGGGAGCTGTTTTTT

j_call: TRBJ1-2
v_call: TRBV11-2
d_call: NA
clone_size: NA
cdr3_aa: CASRGPGNYGYTF
cdr3_nt: TGTGCCAGCAGGGGGCCCGGAAACTATGGCTACACCTTC

j_call: TRBJ1-1
v_call: TRBV5-1
d_call: TRBD1
clone_size: NA
cdr3_aa: CASSTRTGGLEAFF
cdr3_nt: TGCGCCAGCAGCACCCGGACAGGCGGGCTCGAAGCTTTCTTT

j_call: TRBJ2-5
v_call: TRBV5-6
d_call: NA
clone_size: few
cdr3_aa: CASSLQGLLRETQYF
cdr3_nt: TGTGCCAGCAGCTTGCAGGGGTTGCTTCGTGAGACCCAGTACTTC

j_call: TRBJ2-3
v_call: TRBV5-1
d_call: NA
clone_size: few
cdr3_aa: CASSQNTYTQYF
cdr3_nt: TGCGCCAGCAGCCAAAACACATATACGCAGTATTTT

j_call: TRBJ1-2
v_call: TRBV12-3/TRBV12-4
d_call: NA
clone_size: few
cdr3_aa: CASTVQGNYGYTF
cdr3_nt: TGTGCCAGCACCGTACAGGGAAACTATGGCTACACCTTC

j_call: TRBJ1-2
v_call: TRBV7-2
d_call: NA
clone_size: NA
cdr3_aa: CASSPARGNYGYTF
cdr3_nt: TGTGCCAGCAGCCCCGCCCGGGGGAACTATGGCTACACCTTC

j_call: TRBJ2-7
v_call: TRBV7-9
d_call: TRBD2
clone_size: few
cdr3_aa: CASSTSGGTGEQYF
cdr3_nt: TGTGCCAGCAGTACAAGCGGGGGGACCGGCGAGCAGTACTTC

j_call: TRBJ2-1
v_call: TRBV18
d_call: NA
clone_size: NA
cdr3_aa: CASSPRGGFGNEQFF
cdr3_nt: TGTGCCAGCTCACCACGTGGGGGCTTCGGCAATGAGCAGTTCTTC

j_call: TRBJ1-5
v_call: TRBV6-1
d_call: NA
clone_size: NA
cdr3_aa: CASSDGGGGTNQPQHF
cdr3_nt: TGTGCCAGCAGTGACGGCGGGGGAGGGACCAATCAGCCCCAGCATTTT

j_call: TRBJ1-5
v_call: TRBV2
d_call: NA
clone_size: few
cdr3_aa: CASSDRDQPQHF
cdr3_nt: TGTGCCAGCAGTGACCGGGATCAGCCCCAGCATTTT

j_call: TRBJ1-2
v_call: TRBV7-9
d_call: NA
clone_size: many
cdr3_aa: CASSSENGGYTF
cdr3_nt: TGTGCCAGCAGCTCCGAGAATGGTGGCTACACCTTC

j_call: TRBJ2-7
v_call: TRBV6-6
d_call: TRBD2
clone_size: few
cdr3_aa: CASSYPSGGVDEQYF
cdr3_nt: TGTGCCAGCAGTTACCCTAGCGGGGGGGTGGACGAGCAGTACTTC

j_call: TRBJ2-7
v_call: TRBV7-2
d_call: NA
clone_size: NA
cdr3_aa: CASSSGVNYEQYF
cdr3_nt: TGTGCCAGCAGCTCCGGAGTAAACTACGAGCAGTACTTC

j_call: TRBJ2-1
v_call: TRBV10-3
d_call: NA
clone_size: few
cdr3_aa: CAISGDHNEQFF
cdr3_nt: TGTGCCATCTCAGGGGACCACAATGAGCAGTTCTTC

j_call: TRBJ1-5
v_call: TRBV2
d_call: NA
clone_size: NA
cdr3_aa: CASSVGQPGRQPQHF
cdr3_nt: TGTGCCAGCAGTGTAGGGCAGCCCGGGAGGCAGCCCCAGCATTTT

j_call: TRBJ1-5
v_call: TRBV7-9
d_call: NA
clone_size: few
cdr3_aa: CASSLGTGPFGQPQHF
cdr3_nt: TGTGCCAGCAGCTTAGGAACAGGCCCTTTCGGGCAGCCCCAGCATTTT

j_call: TRBJ1-2
v_call: TRBV7-8
d_call: NA
clone_size: NA
cdr3_aa: CATGVRNYGYTF
cdr3_nt: TGTGCCACAGGGGTGAGAAACTATGGCTACACCTTC

j_call: TRBJ1-2
v_call: TRBV4-1
d_call: NA
clone_size: many
cdr3_aa: CASSQEGSYGYTF
cdr3_nt: TGCGCCAGCAGCCAAGAAGGCAGCTATGGCTACACCTTC

j_call: TRBJ1-5
v_call: TRBV5-4
d_call: NA
clone_size: NA
cdr3_aa: CASSWDLNQPQHF
cdr3_nt: TGTGCCAGCAGCTGGGACCTCAATCAGCCCCAGCATTTT

j_call: TRBJ2-3
v_call: TRBV5-1
d_call: NA
clone_size: many
cdr3_aa: CASSSDGSTDTQYF
cdr3_nt: TGCGCCAGCAGTTCCGACGGGAGCACAGATACGCAGTATTTT

j_call: TRBJ1-5
v_call: TRBV3-1
d_call: TRBD1
clone_size: NA
cdr3_aa: CASSIRGQGNQPQHF
cdr3_nt: TGTGCCAGCAGCATCAGGGGGCAAGGCAATCAGCCCCAGCATTTT

j_call: TRBJ1-5
v_call: TRBV6-5
d_call: TRBD1
clone_size: NA
cdr3_aa: CASSPGTGVWPQHF
cdr3_nt: TGTGCCAGCAGTCCAGGGACAGGCGTGTGGCCCCAGCATTTT

j_call: TRBJ2-4
v_call: TRBV2
d_call: NA
clone_size: NA
cdr3_aa: CASSGDRLAKNIQYF
cdr3_nt: TGTGCCAGCAGTGGCGACAGGTTGGCCAAAAACATTCAGTACTTC

j_call: TRBJ2-5
v_call: TRBV7-3
d_call: NA
clone_size: NA
cdr3_aa: CASSETGGFETQYF
cdr3_nt: TGTGCCAGCAGCGAGACAGGCGGATTTGAGACCCAGTACTTC

j_call: TRBJ2-4
v_call: TRBV18
d_call: NA
clone_size: NA
cdr3_aa: CASSPEGAGKNIQYF
cdr3_nt: TGTGCCAGCTCGCCCGAAGGGGCGGGCAAAAACATTCAGTACTTC

j_call: TRBJ2-4
v_call: TRBV7-8
d_call: NA
clone_size: few
cdr3_aa: CASSLVGWAKNIQYF
cdr3_nt: TGTGCCAGCAGCTTGGTCGGGTGGGCCAAAAACATTCAGTACTTC

j_call: TRBJ2-5
v_call: TRBV7-6
d_call: NA
clone_size: NA
cdr3_aa: CASSLEGHETQYF
cdr3_nt: TGTGCCAGCAGCTTAGAAGGCCATGAGACCCAGTACTTC

j_call: TRBJ2-1
v_call: TRBV10-3
d_call: TRBD2
clone_size: few
cdr3_aa: CAIGTSTNDEQFF
cdr3_nt: TGTGCCATCGGGACTAGCACTAATGATGAGCAGTTCTTC

j_call: TRBJ1-1
v_call: TRBV2
d_call: TRBD1
clone_size: NA
cdr3_aa: CASSPGQATEAFF
cdr3_nt: TGTGCCAGCAGTCCAGGACAGGCAACTGAAGCTTTCTTT

j_call: TRBJ2-5
v_call: TRBV5-1
d_call: TRBD1
clone_size: NA
cdr3_aa: CASSRVYRGLLETQYF
cdr3_nt: TGCGCCAGCAGCCGCGTCTACAGGGGTCTACTAGAGACCCAGTACTTC

j_call: TRBJ2-1
v_call: TRBV6-4
d_call: TRBD1
clone_size: few
cdr3_aa: CATIRRDREYNEQFF
cdr3_nt: TGTGCCACCATAAGACGGGACAGGGAGTACAATGAGCAGTTCTTC

j_call: TRBJ2-2
v_call: TRBV7-3
d_call: NA
clone_size: NA
cdr3_aa: CASSLMGGAGELFF
cdr3_nt: TGTGCCAGCAGCTTAATGGGGGGAGCCGGGGAGCTGTTTTTT

j_call: TRBJ1-2
v_call: TRBV20-1
d_call: TRBD1
clone_size: many
cdr3_aa: CSASPAGGEGYGYTF
cdr3_nt: TGCAGTGCTAGTCCTGCAGGGGGCGAAGGCTATGGCTACACCTTC

j_call: TRBJ2-3
v_call: TRBV20-1
d_call: NA
clone_size: NA
cdr3_aa: CSASVVLATDTQYF
cdr3_nt: TGCAGTGCTAGTGTGGTTTTGGCGACAGATACGCAGTATTTT

j_call: TRBJ1-2
v_call: TRBV11-2
d_call: TRBD1
clone_size: many
cdr3_aa: CASRNTGGGYGYTF
cdr3_nt: TGTGCCAGCAGGAATACAGGGGGCGGCTATGGCTACACCTTC

j_call: TRBJ1-1
v_call: TRBV5-1
d_call: NA
clone_size: few
cdr3_aa: CASSLLRPAGTFF
cdr3_nt: TGCGCCAGCAGCTTGTTACGACCCGCGGGTACTTTCTTT

j_call: TRBJ2-3
v_call: TRBV20-1
d_call: NA
clone_size: NA
cdr3_aa: CSARDTTTDTQYF
cdr3_nt: TGCAGTGCTAGAGATACGACTACAGATACGCAGTATTTT

j_call: TRBJ1-4
v_call: TRBV12-3/TRBV12-4
d_call: NA
clone_size: NA
cdr3_aa: CASSRRQDNEKLFF
cdr3_nt: TGTGCCAGCAGTAGACGACAGGATAATGAAAAACTGTTTTTT